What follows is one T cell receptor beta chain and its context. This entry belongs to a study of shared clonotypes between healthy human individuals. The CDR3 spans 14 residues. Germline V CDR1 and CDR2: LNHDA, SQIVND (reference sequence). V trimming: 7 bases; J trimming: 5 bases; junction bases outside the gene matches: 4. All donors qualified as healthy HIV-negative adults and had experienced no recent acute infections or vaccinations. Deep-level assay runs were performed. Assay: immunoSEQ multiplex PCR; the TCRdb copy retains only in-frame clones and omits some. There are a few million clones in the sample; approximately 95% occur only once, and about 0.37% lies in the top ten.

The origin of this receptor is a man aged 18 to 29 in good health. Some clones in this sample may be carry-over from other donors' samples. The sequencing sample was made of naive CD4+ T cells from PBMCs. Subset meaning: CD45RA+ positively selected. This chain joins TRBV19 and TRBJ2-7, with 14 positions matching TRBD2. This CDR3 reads CASMGLAGDNEQYF. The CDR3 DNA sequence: TGTGCCAGTATGGGACTAGCGGGAGACAACGAGCAGTACTTC. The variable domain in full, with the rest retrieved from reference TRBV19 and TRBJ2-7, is DGGITQSPKYLFRKEGQNVTLSCEQNLNHDAMYWYRQDPGQGLRLIYYSQIVNDFQKGDIAEGYSVSREKKESFPLTVTSAQKNPTAFYLCASMGLAGDNEQYFGPGTRLTVT.